Sequencing of this T cell receptor beta chain was carried out in a study of blood T cells in healthy people across ages. Study results and caveats: The lack of PBMC sorting stopped any conclusive naive versus antigen-experienced comparison. Measured against age, TCR beta diversity per million T cells decreased in a roughly linear manner. A greater number of naive CD4+ cells and higher diversity distinguished long-lived donors from aged donors.

Concerning this clonotype itself: Its antigen is currently unknown.

Germline CDR1 reads DFQATT; CDR2 reads SNEGSKA (reference sequence). The CDR3 is 13 amino acids. Trimming cost V 6 bases and J 2 bases, with 14 bases left between them. Through a sample-barcoded 5' primer and a J-beta primer mix, a second PCR was run for 7 to 11 cycles. TCRdb itself ran the 5' RACE reads through MiXCR, one entry per CDR3 protein. This sample yields hundreds of thousands of distinct CDR3 sequences, of which around 48% are seen a single time; roughly 34% belongs to the top ten. The origin of this receptor is a woman aged 55-75 years in good health. Material for sequencing was blood. This rearrangement joins TRBV20-1 to TRBJ2-7; unclear D gene. The CDR3 reads CSAPWTPAYEQYF. For the CDR3, the DNA is TGCAGTGCGCCCTGGACCCCCGCCTACGAGCAGTACTTC.